This T cell receptor (beta chain) was observed in a study of shared clonotypes between healthy human individuals. The J segment lost 4 bases and the V segment lost 6 bases, leaving 14 bases of the junction unmatched. This CDR3 is built from 16 residues. Germline loops: CDR1 MDHEN, CDR2 SYDVKM. Sequenced by immunoSEQ multiplex PCR; TCRdb stores in-frame clones only, minus some. The data contain approximately 1,500,000 clones, 95% to 99% of them singletons. The sequence was collected from a man aged 30 to 39 in good health. This sequence joins TRBV28 and TRBJ1-2, with 7 bases matching TRBD1. The sequenced material came from naive CD4+ T cells sorted from blood. Subset in this sample: CD45RA+ positively selected. The CDR3, as DNA: TGTGCCAGCAGCCCCACCCCGACAGGGATCGTCTATGGCTACACCTTC. Translated, it gives CASSPTPTGIVYGYTF.